These 5 T cell receptor beta chains were sequenced from one sample in a study of blood T cell repertoires in COVID-19. TCRdb's copy holds only in-frame clones and misses some; the assay was immunoSEQ multiplex PCR. The table includes approximately 90,000 clones, 60% to 85% detected once. The sequenced sample was peripheral blood. Receptors were obtained from a human donor in a cohort sampled during active COVID-19.

This chain connects TRBV4-2 to TRBJ1-3; D remains ambiguous. Germline values: CDR1 LGHNA, CDR2 YNFKEQ. The CDR3 covers 13 residues. The V end lost 4 bases, the J end lost 2 bases, and 6 bases lay between the germline ends. CDR3 in DNA: TGTGCCAGCAGCCCCAGTCCTGGAAACACCATATATTTT. Translating gives CASSPSPGNTIYF.

The V and J genes are TRBV19 and TRBJ1-1, with D unclear. CDR1 and CDR2 from the germline V gene are LNHDA and SQIVND (reference sequence). The CDR3 extends over 14 amino acids. Trimming removed 0 bases at V and 1 base at J, with 6 bases between. The CDR3 region has the DNA TGTGCCAGTAGTATAGATTCCGGGAACACTGAAGCTTTCTTT. The encoded protein is CASSIDSGNTEAFF.

This chain connects TRBV7-3 to TRBJ2-2, with TRBD2 matching 8 bases. Trimming cost V 2 bases and J 4 bases; bases outside gene matches: 6. CDR3 length: 16 residues. From germline, CDR1 is SGHTA and CDR2 FQGTGA. CDR3 nucleotide sequence: TGTGCCAGCAGCTTACCCCCTACTAGCGGCACCGGGGAGCTGTTTTTT. Residues: CASSLPPTSGTGELFF.

This clone was seen only once. The chain joins TRBV7-8 to TRBJ2-1; D is unclear. Trimming removed 5 bases from V and 0 bases from J, with 14 bases in between. The CDR3 has 16 amino acids. CDR1 is SGHVS and CDR2 is FQNEAQ in the germline V gene. The CDR3 DNA is TGTGCCAGCAGCGTAACCGTCCCGAGCTCCTACAATGAGCAGTTCTTC. Translating gives CASSVTVPSSYNEQFF. The whole variable domain, remainder taken from reference TRBV7-8 and TRBJ2-1, is GAGVSQSPRYKVAKRGQDVALRCDPISGHVSLFWYQQALGQGPEFLTYFQNEAQLDKSGLPSDRFFAERPEGSVSTLKIQRTQQEDSAVYLCASSVTVPSSYNEQFFGPGTRLTVL.

This clone appeared a few times. The chain recombines TRBV24-1 with TRBJ2-5; 8 positions agree with TRBD2. Unmatched junction bases numbered 7, after V lost 5 bases and J lost 3 bases. CDR1 is KGHDR, CDR2 SFDVKD, per germline. This CDR3 spans 15 amino acids. Here the CDR3 DNA reads TGTGCCACCAGTGGGGAGCGGGAGATTGAAGAGACCCAGTACTTC. Protein sequence: CATSGEREIEETQYF.